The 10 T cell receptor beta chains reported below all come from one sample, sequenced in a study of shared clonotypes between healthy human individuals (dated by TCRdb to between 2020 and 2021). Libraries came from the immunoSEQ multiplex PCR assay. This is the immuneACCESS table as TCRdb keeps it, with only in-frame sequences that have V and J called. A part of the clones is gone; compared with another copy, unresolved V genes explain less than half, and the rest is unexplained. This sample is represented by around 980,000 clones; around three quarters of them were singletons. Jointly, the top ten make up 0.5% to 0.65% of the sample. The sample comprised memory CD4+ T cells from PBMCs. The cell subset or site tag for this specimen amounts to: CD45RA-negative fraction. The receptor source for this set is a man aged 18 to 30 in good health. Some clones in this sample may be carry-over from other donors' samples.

CDR3 sequence (DNA): TGCGCCAGCAGCCCCACAAGATCGGGGGGTCTAACTGAAGCTTTCTTT. It encodes CASSPTRSGGLTEAFF. The chain is built from TRBV4-1 and TRBJ1-1; maybe TRBD1 (5 bases). Trimming left V 4 bases short and J 5 bases short, with 20 bases between. CDR3 length: 16 amino acids. CDR1 and CDR2 (germline): MGHRA, YSYEKL.

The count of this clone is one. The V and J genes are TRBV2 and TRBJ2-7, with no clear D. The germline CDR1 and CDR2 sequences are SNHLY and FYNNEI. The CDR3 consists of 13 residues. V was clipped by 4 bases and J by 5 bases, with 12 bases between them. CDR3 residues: CASSGGPRNEQYF. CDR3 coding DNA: TGTGCCAGCAGTGGAGGTCCGCGGAACGAGCAGTACTTC.

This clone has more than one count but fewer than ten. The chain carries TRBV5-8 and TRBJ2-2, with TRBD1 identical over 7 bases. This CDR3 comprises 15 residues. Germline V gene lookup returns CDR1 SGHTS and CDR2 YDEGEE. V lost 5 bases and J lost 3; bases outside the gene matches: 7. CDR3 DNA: TGTGCCAGCAGTCATAGGGGGCGCCACACCGGGGAGCTGTTTTTT. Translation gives CASSHRGRHTGELFF.

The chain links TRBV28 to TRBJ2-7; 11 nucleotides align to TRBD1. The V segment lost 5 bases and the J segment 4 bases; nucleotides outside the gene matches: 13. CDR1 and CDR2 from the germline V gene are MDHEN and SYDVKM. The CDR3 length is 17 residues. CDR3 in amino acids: CASSPAGQGAHPYEQYF. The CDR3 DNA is TGTGCCAGCAGTCCGGCCGGACAGGGGGCTCATCCATACGAGCAGTACTTC.

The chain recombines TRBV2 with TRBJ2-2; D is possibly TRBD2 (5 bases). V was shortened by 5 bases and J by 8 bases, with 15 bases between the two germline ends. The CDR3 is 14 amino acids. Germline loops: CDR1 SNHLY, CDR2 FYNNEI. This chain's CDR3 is CASSRASSKGELFF. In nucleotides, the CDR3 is TGTGCCAGCAGTCGGGCTAGCAGCAAGGGGGAGCTGTTTTTT. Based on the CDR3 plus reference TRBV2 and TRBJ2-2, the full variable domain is EPEVTQTPSHQVTQMGQEVILRCVPISNHLYFYWYRQILGQKVEFLVSFYNNEISEKSEIFDDQFSVERPDGSNFTLKIRSTKLEDSAMYFCASSRASSKGELFFGEGSRLTVL.

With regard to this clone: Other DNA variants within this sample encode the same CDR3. CDR3 in DNA: TGTGCTTGCGAGCGGCGGGTGAGAGGCTACACCTTC. This translates into CACERRVRGYTF. This chain links TRBV30 with TRBJ1-2; D remains ambiguous. In germline, CDR1 is GTSNPN, CDR2 SVGIG (reference sequence). The CDR3 sequence is 12 residues long.

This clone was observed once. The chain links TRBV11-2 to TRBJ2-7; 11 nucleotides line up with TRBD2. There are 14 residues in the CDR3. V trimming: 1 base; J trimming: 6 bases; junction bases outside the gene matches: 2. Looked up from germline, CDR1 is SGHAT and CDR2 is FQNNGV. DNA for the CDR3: TGTGCCAGCAGCTTAGGGACTAGCGGGCTCGAGCAGTACTTC. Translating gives CASSLGTSGLEQYF.

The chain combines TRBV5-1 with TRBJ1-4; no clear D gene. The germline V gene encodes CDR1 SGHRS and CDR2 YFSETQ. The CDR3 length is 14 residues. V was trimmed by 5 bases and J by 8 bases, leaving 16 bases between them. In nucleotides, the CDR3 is TGCGCCAGCAGACCCGCCCCGGGAGGGGAAAAACTGTTTTTT. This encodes CASRPAPGGEKLFF.

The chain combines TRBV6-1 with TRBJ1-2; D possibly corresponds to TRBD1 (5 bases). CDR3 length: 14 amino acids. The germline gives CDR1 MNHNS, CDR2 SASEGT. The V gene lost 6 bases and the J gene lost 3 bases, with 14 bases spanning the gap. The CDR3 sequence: CASRGTSSDYGYTF. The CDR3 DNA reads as TGTGCCAGCAGGGGGACTTCATCGGACTATGGCTACACCTTC.

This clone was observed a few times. This chain's CDR3 is CASSPGTGWNGYTF. CDR3 DNA: TGCGCCAGCAGCCCCGGGACAGGGTGGAATGGCTACACCTTC. The chain has TRBV5-1 and TRBJ1-2; TRBD1 matches at 9 bases. The trim removed 4 bases at V and 6 bases at J, leaving 7 bases unmatched. The CDR3 is made up of 14 amino acids. Germline V gene sequence: CDR1 SGHRS, CDR2 YFSETQ. The complete variable domain, with remaining parts taken from reference TRBV5-1 and TRBJ1-2, reads KAGVTQTPRYLIKTRGQQVTLSCSPISGHRSVSWYQQTPGQGLQFLFEYFSETQRNKGNFPGRFSGRQFSNSRSEMNVSTLELGDSALYLCASSPGTGWNGYTFGSGTRLTVV.